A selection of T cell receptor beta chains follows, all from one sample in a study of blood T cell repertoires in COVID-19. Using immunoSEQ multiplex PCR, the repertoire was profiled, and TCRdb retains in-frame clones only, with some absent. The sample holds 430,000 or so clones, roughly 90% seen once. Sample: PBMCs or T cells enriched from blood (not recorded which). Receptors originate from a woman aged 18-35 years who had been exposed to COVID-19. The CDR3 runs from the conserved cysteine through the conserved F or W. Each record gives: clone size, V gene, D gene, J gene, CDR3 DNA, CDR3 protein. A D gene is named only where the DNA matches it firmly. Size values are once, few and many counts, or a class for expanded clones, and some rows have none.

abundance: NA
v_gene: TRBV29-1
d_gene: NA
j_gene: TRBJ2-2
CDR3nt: TGCAGCGGGGGGGCAGGGTGGCCGAACACCGGGGAGCTGTTTTTT
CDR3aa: CSGGAGWPNTGELFF

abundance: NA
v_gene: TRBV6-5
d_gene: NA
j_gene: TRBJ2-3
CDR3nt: TGTGCCAGCAGTTTAGACAGAAACACAGATACGCAGTATTTT
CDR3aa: CASSLDRNTDTQYF

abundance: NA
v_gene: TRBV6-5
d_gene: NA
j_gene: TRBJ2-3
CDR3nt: TGTGCCAGCAGAAGAGCGGCTGGGGCAGATACGCAGTATTTT
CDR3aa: CASRRAAGADTQYF

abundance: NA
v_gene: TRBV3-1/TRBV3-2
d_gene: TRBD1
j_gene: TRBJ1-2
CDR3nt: TGTGCCAGCAGCTCCGGGACAGGGGGTTACTATGGCTACACCTTC
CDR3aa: CASSSGTGGYYGYTF

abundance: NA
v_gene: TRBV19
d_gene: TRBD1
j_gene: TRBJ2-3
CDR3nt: TGTGCCAGTAGGAGTACAGGGGGGCGGGCAGATACGCAGTATTTT
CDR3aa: CASRSTGGRADTQYF

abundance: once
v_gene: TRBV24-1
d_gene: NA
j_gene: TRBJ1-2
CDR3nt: TGTGCCACCAGTGATCCCTCCTACAGGGATGTTGGCTACACCTTC
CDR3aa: CATSDPSYRDVGYTF

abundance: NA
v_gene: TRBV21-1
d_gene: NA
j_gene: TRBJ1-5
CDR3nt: TGTGCCAGCAGCAAAGTAGGAAGGGGGCGGGGCTCCCAGCGCAATCAGCCCCAGCATTTT
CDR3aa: CASSKVGRGRGSQRNQPQHF

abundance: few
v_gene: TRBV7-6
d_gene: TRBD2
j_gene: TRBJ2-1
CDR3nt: TGTGCCAGCAGCTTACTAGCGGGCTCCTACAATGAGCAGTTCTTC
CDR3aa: CASSLLAGSYNEQFF

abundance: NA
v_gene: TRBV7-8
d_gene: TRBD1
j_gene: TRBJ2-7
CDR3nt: TGTGCCAGCAGCTCGGACAGGGCCTCCTACGAGCAGTACTTC
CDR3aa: CASSSDRASYEQYF

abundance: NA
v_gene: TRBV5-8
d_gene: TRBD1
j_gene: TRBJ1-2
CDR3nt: TGTGCCAGCAGCCGCGGGACAGGGGGAGGAAACTATGGCTACACCTTC
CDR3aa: CASSRGTGGGNYGYTF

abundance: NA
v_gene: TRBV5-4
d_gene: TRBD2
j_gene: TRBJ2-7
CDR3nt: TGTGCCAGCAGCTTGGTCATACTAGCGGGAGGACCCTACGAGCAGTACTTC
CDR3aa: CASSLVILAGGPYEQYF

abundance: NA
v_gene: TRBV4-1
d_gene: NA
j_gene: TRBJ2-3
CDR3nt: TGCGCCAGCAGCCACTCTGACTTGACAGATACGCAGTATTTT
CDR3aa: CASSHSDLTDTQYF

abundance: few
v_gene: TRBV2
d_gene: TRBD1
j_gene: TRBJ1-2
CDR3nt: TGTGCCAGCAGTGTAGAAATTTCCGGGACAGCCTATGGCTACACCTTC
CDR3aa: CASSVEISGTAYGYTF

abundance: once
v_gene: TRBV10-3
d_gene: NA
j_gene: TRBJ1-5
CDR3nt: TGTGCCATCAGTGAGTCGGCAGGGGTCCATCAGCCCCAGCATTTT
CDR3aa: CAISESAGVHQPQHF

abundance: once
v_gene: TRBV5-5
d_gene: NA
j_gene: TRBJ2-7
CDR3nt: TGTGCCAGCAGTCGTACCGGGACACTCTCCTACGAGCAGTACTTC
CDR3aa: CASSRTGTLSYEQYF

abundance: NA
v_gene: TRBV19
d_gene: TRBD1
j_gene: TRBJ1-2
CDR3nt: TGTGCCAGTAGTACGACAGGGGATCGCTATGGCTACACCTTC
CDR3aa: CASSTTGDRYGYTF